This T cell receptor (beta chain) was found in a study of blood T cell repertoires in COVID-19. TCRdb's copy holds only in-frame clones and misses some; the assay was immunoSEQ multiplex PCR. The sample lists 150,000 to 200,000 clones, about 91% occurring once. Germline CDR1 MNHEY, CDR2 SMNVEV (reference sequence). The V end was cut by 6 bases, the J end by 5 bases, with 10 bases between. The CDR3 is 13 amino acids. This clonotype originated in a woman aged 18-29 years who had recovered from COVID-19. This chain connects TRBV27 to TRBJ2-2; D is undetermined. Sequenced sample: PBMCs or T cells enriched from blood (not recorded which). This chain's CDR3 is CASRVSVTGELFF. CDR3 in DNA: TGTGCCAGCAGAGTTTCAGTTACCGGGGAGCTGTTTTTT.